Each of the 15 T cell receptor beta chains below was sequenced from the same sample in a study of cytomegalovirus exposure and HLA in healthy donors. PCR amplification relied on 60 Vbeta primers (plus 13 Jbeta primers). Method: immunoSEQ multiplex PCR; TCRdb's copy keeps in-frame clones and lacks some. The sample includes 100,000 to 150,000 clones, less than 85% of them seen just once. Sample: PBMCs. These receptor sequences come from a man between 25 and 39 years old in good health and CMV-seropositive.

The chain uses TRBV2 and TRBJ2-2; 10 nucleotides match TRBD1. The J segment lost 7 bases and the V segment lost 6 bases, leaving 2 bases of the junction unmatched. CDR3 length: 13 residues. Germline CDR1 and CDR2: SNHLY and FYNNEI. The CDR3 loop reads CASRDRGIGELFF. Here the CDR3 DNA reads TGTGCCAGCAGGGACAGGGGGATCGGGGAGCTGTTTTTT. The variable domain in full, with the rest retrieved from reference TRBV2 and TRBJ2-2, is EPEVTQTPSHQVTQMGQEVILRCVPISNHLYFYWYRQILGQKVEFLVSFYNNEISEKSEIFDDQFSVERPDGSNFTLKIRSTKLEDSAMYFCASRDRGIGELFFGEGSRLTVL.

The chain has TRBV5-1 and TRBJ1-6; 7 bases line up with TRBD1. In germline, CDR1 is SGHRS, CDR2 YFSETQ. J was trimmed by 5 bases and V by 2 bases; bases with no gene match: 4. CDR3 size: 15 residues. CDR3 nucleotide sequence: TGCGCCAGCAGCTTAGGGGACAGTAATAATTCACCCCTCCACTTT. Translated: CASSLGDSNNSPLHF.

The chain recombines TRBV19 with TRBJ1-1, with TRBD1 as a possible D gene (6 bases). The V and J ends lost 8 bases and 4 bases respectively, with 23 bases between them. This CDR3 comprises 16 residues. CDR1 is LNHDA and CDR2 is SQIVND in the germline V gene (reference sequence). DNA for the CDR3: TGTGCCAGTCTTCCGGGGGGGCAGCTTGGAAGCACTGAAGCTTTCTTT. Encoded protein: CASLPGGQLGSTEAFF.

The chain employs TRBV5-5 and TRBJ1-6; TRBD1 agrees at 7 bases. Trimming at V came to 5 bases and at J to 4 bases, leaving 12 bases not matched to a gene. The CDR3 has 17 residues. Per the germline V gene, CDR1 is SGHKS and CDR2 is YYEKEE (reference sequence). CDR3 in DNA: TGTGCCAGCAGACCACAGGGGACCAGAATGTATAATTCACCCCTCCACTTT. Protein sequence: CASRPQGTRMYNSPLHF. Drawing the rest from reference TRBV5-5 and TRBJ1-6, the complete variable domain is DAGVTQSPTHLIKTRGQQVTLRCSPISGHKSVSWYQQVLGQGPQFIFQYYEKEERGRGNFPDRFSARQFPNYSSELNVNALLLGDSALYLCASRPQGTRMYNSPLHFGNGTRLTVT.

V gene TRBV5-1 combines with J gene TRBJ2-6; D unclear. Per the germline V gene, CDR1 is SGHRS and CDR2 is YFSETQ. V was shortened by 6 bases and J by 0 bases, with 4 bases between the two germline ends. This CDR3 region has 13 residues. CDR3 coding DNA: TGCGCCAGCACTATCTCTGGGGCCAACGTCCTGACTTTC. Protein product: CASTISGANVLTF.

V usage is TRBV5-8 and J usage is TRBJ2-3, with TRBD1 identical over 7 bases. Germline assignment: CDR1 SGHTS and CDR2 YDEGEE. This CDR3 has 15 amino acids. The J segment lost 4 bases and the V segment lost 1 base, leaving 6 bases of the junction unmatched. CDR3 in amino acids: CASSLRQGESDTQYF. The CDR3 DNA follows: TGTGCCAGCAGCTTGCGGCAGGGGGAATCAGATACGCAGTATTTT.

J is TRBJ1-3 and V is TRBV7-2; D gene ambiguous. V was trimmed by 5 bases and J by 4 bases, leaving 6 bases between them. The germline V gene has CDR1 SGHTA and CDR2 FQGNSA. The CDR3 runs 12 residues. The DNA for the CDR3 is TGTGCCAGCAGCCCTCGGGGAAACACCATATATTTT. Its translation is CASSPRGNTIYF.

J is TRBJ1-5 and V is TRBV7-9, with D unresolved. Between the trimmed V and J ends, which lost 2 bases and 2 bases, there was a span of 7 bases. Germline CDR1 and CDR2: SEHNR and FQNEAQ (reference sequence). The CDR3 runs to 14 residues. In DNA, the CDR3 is TGTGCCAGCAGCTTAACCGGGGGCAATCAGCCCCAGCATTTT. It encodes CASSLTGGNQPQHF. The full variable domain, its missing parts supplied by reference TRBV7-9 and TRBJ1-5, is DTGVSQNPRHKITKRGQNVTFRCDPISEHNRLYWYRQTLGQGPEFLTYFQNEAQLEKSRLLSDRFSAERPKGSFSTLEIQRTEQGDSAMYLCASSLTGGNQPQHFGDGTRLSIL.

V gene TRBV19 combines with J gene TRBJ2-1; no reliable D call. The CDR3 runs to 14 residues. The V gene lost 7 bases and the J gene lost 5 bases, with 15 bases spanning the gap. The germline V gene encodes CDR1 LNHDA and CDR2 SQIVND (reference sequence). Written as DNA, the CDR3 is TGTGCCAGTACTGGCCCGATGAGGAACAATGAGCAGTTCTTC. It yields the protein CASTGPMRNNEQFF.

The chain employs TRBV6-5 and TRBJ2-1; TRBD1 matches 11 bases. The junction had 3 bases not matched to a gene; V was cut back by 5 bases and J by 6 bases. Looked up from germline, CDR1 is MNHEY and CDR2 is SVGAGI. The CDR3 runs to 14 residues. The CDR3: CASSRGTGGNEQFF. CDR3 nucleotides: TGTGCCAGCAGTAGAGGGACAGGGGGCAATGAGCAGTTCTTC.

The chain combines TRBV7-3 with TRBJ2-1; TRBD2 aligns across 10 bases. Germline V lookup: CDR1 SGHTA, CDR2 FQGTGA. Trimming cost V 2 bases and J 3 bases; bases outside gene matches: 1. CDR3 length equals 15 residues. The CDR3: CASSLLAGDYNEQFF. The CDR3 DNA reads TGTGCCAGCAGCTTACTAGCGGGGGACTACAATGAGCAGTTCTTC.

The CDR3 DNA sequence: TGTGCCAGCACTGGAGGACAGGCTCAAAATGAGCAGTTCTTC. It yields the protein CASTGGQAQNEQFF. V and J are TRBV6-1 and TRBJ2-1; 7 bases align to TRBD1. V lost 7 bases, J lost 7 bases, and 10 bases stayed unmatched. Germline V CDR1 and CDR2: MNHNS, SASEGT. The CDR3 covers 14 residues.

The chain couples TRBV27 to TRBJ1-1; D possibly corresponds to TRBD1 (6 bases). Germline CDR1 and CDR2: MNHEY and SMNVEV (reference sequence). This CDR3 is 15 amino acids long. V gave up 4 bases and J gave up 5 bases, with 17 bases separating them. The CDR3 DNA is TGTGCCAGCAGTTCAGGACAGACTGGGGAGACTGAAGCTTTCTTT. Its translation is CASSSGQTGETEAFF.

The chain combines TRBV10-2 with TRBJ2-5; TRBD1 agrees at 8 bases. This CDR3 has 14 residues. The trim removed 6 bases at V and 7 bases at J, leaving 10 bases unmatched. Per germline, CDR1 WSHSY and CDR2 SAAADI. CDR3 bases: TGCGCCAGCAGGGACAGGGTGGTCCGCGGGACCCAGTACTTC. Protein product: CASRDRVVRGTQYF.

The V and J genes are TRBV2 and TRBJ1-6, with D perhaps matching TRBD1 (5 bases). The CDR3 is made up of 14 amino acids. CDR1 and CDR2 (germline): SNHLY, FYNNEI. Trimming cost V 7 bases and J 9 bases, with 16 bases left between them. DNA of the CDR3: TGTGCCAGCAATCGTGAGACAGTCGGTTCACCCCTCCACTTT. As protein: CASNRETVGSPLHF.